This T cell receptor (beta chain) was captured by sequencing in a study of blood T cells in healthy people across ages. Together with a sample-barcoded 5' primer, a J-beta primer mix was included in a second PCR lasting about 6 to 11 cycles. Each CDR3 protein gets one entry after TCRdb re-called the 5' RACE reads with MiXCR. The sample has approximately 1.5 million distinct CDR3 sequences, around 35% seen once; the top ten hold roughly 12%. As to this clonotype: One junction end disagrees with the germline gene, perhaps due to a read error.

The germline V gene encodes CDR1 MGHRA and CDR2 YSYEKL. This CDR3 region has 15 residues. The clonotype comes from a woman aged 25-40 years in good health. Sequenced input: blood. J is TRBJ2-7 and V is TRBV4-1; D is possibly TRBD1 (7 bases). For the CDR3, the DNA is TGCGCCAGCAGCCAGGCAGGGGGGACCACCTACGAGCTGTACTTC. This encodes CASSQAGGTTYELYF.